The entry that follows covers one T cell receptor beta chain sequence. This clonotype came up a few times. Its antigen specificity is not known. Base qualities are missing; no much larger clone stands one base away. The data belong to a study of CD8+CD57+ T cells in acquired aplastic anemia (dated by TCRdb to the late 2010s). Turning to the overall study: Extracted DNA from sorted CD4+ and CD8+ cells averaged approximately 3 ug, ranging from about 0.19 to 30 ug.

At the junction V is shortened by 4 bases and J by 6 bases; bases outside the gene matches: 10. The germline V gene provides CDR1 LGHNA and CDR2 YSLEER. Its CDR3 holds 16 amino acids, cysteine through phenylalanine. Of the read, only the CDR3 DNA is kept; its 48 bases are in frame from base 1. Results the study describes overall, beyond this receptor: Patients and healthy controls showed no significant difference in CD8+ Simpson's diversity (P=0.060). Although around 30 CD8+ CDR3 sequences were shared by patients and controls, these sequences appeared highly expressed in patients and within the immunodominant clones of patients.

Profiling of TCR beta VDJ combinations and CDR3 sequences used genomic DNA as the template. An Illumina HiSeq 2000 was the platform used for TCR repertoire sequencing. From the authors' description of their analysis: TRBV/TRBJ rearrangement plots, CDR3 size and DJ length profiles, and Simpson's diversity index were used to evaluate the repertoires. Whichever DNA sequence was most abundant in the deep sequencing data was defined as the immunodominant clone. CDR3 amino acid sequences were checked for sharing between subjects and were compared against published repertoires and the VDJdb database. Through fastp at Q25 and MiXCR, TCRdb rebuilt clones from the public reads, retaining in-frame beta chains. Each entry is one CDR3 protein sequence, shown with its most common DNA and genes. TCRdb's processing, not the authors', yielded these V and J calls. For this sample the table gives 250,000 to 300,000 distinct CDR3 sequences, of which 55% to 60% were detected only once. Together, the top ten hold less than 9.5% of the sample.

TCR repertoires of sorted CD4+ and CD8+ blood T cells from severe aplastic anemia patients and healthy subjects were deep-sequenced in the study. Ficoll-Paque density gradient centrifugation was used to isolate peripheral blood mononuclear cells. Before DNA was extracted, CD4+ and CD8+ T cells were sorted using either FACS or magnetic beads. This clonotype was obtained from a human donor with severe aplastic anemia or a healthy control (not recorded which). Sequences were obtained from sorted CD4+, CD8+, or CD8+CD57+ T cells (not recorded which) from PBMCs. The sequence links TRBV4-3 to TRBJ2-3, with TRBD1 matching 10 junction bases. The CDR3 has the sequence CASSLFRDRGADTQYF. The sequence in DNA is TGCGCCAGCAGCCTTTTCCGGGACAGGGGCGCGGATACGCAGTATTTT.